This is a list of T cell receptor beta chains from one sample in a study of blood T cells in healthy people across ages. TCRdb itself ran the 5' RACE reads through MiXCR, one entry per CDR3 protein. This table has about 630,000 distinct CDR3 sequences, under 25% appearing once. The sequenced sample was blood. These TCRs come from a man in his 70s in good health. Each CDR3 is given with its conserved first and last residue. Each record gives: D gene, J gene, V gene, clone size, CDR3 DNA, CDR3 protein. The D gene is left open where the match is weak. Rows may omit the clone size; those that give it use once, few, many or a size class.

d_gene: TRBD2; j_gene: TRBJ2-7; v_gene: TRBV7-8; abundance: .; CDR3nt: TGTGCCAGCAGCCTTCGGGGAGGGTTCGACGAGCAGTACTTC; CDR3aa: CASSLRGGFDEQYF
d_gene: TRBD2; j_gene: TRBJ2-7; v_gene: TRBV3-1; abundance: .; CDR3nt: TGTGCCAGCAGCCTCCGGACTAGCGGGAGTGTTATCTACGAGCAGTACTTC; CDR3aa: CASSLRTSGSVIYEQYF
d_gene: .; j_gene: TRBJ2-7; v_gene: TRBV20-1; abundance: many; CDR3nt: TGCAGTGCCCCAATCAGGGGAAGCTACGAGCAGTACTTC; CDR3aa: CSAPIRGSYEQYF
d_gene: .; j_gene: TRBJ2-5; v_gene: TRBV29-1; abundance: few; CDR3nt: TGCAGCGTTGCGAGGCTCGAAGAGACCCAGTACTTC; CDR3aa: CSVARLEETQYF
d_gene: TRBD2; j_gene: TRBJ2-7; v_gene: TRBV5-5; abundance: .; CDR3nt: TGTGCCAGCAGCTTGGGGACTAGTTACTACGAGCAGTACTTC; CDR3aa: CASSLGTSYYEQYF
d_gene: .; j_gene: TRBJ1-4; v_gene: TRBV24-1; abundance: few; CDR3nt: TGTGCCACCAGTGGGACCCCGGATGAAAAACTGTTTTTT; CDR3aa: CATSGTPDEKLFF
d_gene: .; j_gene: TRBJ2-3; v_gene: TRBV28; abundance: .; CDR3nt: TGTGCCAGCAGGCTCCCCGGCACGACAGATACGCAGTATTTT; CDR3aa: CASRLPGTTDTQYF
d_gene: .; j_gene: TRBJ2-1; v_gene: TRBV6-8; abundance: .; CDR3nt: TGTGCCAGCAGGTGCCGGGGCGCGAGAAACAATGAGCAGTTCTTC; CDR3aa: CASRCRGARNNEQFF
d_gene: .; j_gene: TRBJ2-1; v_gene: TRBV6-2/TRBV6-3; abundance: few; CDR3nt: TGTGCCAGCAGTTACGGGGCTAGCAATGAGCAGTTCTTC; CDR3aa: CASSYGASNEQFF
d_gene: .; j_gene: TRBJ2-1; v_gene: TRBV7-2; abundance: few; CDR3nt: TGTGCCAGCAGCCGAGAAAGACAGAGCAATGAGCAGTTCTTC; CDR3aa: CASSRERQSNEQFF
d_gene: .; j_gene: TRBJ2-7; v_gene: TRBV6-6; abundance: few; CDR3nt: TGTGCCAGCAGTTACTCGAGCTCAGAGAGTTACGAGCAGTACTTC; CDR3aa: CASSYSSSESYEQYF
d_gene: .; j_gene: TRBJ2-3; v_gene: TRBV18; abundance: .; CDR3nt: TGTGCCAGCTCACCGCTGGGGAGCCGCACAGATACGCAGTATTTT; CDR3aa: CASSPLGSRTDTQYF
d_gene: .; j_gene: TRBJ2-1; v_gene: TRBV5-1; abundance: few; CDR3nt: TGCGCCAGCAGCTTAAGCAGGGTCCTTCCCTACAATGAGCAGTTCTTC; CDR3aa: CASSLSRVLPYNEQFF
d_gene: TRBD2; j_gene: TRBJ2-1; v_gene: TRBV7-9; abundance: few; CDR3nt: TGTGCCAGCAGCTTCCGAGCGGGAGGGTACAATGAGCAGTTCTTC; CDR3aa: CASSFRAGGYNEQFF
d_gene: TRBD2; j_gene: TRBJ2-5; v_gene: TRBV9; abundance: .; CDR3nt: TGTGCCAGCAGCGCCGGGACTAGCGCATACCAAGAGACCCAGTACTTC; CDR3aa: CASSAGTSAYQETQYF
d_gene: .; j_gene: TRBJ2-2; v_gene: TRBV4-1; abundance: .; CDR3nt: TGCGCCAGCAGCCAAGTAAGGGATACCGGGGAGCTGTTTTTT; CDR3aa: CASSQVRDTGELFF
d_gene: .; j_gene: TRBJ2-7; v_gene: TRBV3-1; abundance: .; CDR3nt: TGTGCCAGCAGCCAATTTAGACAGGCGGAGCAGTACTTC; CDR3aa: CASSQFRQAEQYF
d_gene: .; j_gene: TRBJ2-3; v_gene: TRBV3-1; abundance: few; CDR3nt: TGTGCCAGCAGCCAATCTCTTGGGGGGGATACGCAGTATTTT; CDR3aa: CASSQSLGGDTQYF
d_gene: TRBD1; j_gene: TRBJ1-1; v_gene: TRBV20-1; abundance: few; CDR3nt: TGCAGTGCTGCTCCGGGACAGGGGAACACTGAAGCTTTCTTT; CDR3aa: CSAAPGQGNTEAFF
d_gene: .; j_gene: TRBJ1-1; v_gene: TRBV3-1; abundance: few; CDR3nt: TGTGCCAGCAGCCAAGATAAGGGCGGATTCTCCCACACTGAAGCTTTCTTT; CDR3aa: CASSQDKGGFSHTEAFF
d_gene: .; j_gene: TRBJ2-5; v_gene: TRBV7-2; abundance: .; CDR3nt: TGTGCCGGCAGCTTCGGGCGGTCAGAGACCCAGTACTTC; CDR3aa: CAGSFGRSETQYF
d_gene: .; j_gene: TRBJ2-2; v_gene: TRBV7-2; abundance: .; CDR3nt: TGTGCCAGCAGCTTAGGACAGTACACCGGGGAGCTGTTTTTT; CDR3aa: CASSLGQYTGELFF
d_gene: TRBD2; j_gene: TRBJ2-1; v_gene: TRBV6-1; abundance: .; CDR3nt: TGTGCCAGCAGTCGGCCGGGGACTAGCGTCTACAATGAGCAGTTCTTC; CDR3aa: CASSRPGTSVYNEQFF
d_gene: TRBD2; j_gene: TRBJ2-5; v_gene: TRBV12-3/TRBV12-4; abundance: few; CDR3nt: TGTGCCAGCAGTTTCGAGACTAGCGGCCCGCAAGAGACCCAGTACTTC; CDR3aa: CASSFETSGPQETQYF
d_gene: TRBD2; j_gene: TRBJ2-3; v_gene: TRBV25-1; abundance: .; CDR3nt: TGTGCCAGCAGTGACCCGAGACTAGCGGGGGAGACAGATACGCAGTATTTT; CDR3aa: CASSDPRLAGETDTQYF
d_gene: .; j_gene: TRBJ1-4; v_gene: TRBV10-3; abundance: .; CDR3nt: TGTGCCATCAGTGAGTCAGGTGAAAAACTGTTTTTT; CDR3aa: CAISESGEKLFF
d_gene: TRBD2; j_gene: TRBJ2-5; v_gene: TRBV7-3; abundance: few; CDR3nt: TGTGCCAGCAGCTTAACTAGCGGGAGACTGGAGACCCAGTACTTC; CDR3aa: CASSLTSGRLETQYF
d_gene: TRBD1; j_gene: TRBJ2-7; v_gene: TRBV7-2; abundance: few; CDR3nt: TGTGCCAGTAGCTTGGAGACAGGGGACGTCTACGAGCAGTACTTC; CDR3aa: CASSLETGDVYEQYF
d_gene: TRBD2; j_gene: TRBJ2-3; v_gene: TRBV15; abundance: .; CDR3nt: TGTGCCACCAGCGCTAGCGGGATAGATGCGCAGTATTTT; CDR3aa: CATSASGIDAQYF
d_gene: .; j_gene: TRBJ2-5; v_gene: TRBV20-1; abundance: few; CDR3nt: TGCAGTGCTAGCCCCCCAGCGGGTGCCAACCAAGAGACCCAGTACTTC; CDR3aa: CSASPPAGANQETQYF
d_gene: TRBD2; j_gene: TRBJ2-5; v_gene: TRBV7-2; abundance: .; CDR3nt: TGTGCCAGCAGCTCCGGGACTAGGGGCTTGGAGACCCAGTACTTC; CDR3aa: CASSSGTRGLETQYF
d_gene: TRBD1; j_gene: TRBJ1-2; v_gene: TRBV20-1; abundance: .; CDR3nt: TGCAGTGCTCTTGGACAGGATCTCTATGGCTACACCTTC; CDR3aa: CSALGQDLYGYTF
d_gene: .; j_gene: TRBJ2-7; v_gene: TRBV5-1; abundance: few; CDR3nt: TGCGCCAGCAGCTTGGGGGACGGCAACTACGAGCAGTACTTC; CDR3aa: CASSLGDGNYEQYF
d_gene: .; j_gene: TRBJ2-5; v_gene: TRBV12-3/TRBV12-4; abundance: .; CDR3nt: TGTGCCAGCAGTTTGCGGCAGCTAGGAGAGACCCGGTACTTC; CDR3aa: CASSLRQLGETRYF
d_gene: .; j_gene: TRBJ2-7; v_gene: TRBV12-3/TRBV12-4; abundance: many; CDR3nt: TGTGCCAGCAGCGCCGGGACATCATACGAGCAGTACTTC; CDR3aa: CASSAGTSYEQYF
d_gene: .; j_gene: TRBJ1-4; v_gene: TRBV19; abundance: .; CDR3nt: TGTGCCAGACCGGGGGAGAAAAATGAAAAACTGTTTTTT; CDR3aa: CARPGEKNEKLFF
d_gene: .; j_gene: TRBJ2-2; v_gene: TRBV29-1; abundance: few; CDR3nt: TGCAGCGTTGAAGACGGCAGGGCGAACACCGGGGAGCTGTTTTTT; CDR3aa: CSVEDGRANTGELFF
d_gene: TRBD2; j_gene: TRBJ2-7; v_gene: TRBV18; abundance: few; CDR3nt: TGTGCCAGCTCACCCATAGCGGGAGCTCGGGGTCTCGAGCAGTACTTC; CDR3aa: CASSPIAGARGLEQYF
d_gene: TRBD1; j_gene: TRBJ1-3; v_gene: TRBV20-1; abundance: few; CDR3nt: TGCAGTGCTAGAGTCGACAGGGATGGAAACACCATATATTTT; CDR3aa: CSARVDRDGNTIYF
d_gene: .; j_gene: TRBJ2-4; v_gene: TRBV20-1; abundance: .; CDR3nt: TGCAGTGCCCCCGGAAACATATTAGCCAAAAACATTCAGTACTTC; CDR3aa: CSAPGNILAKNIQYF
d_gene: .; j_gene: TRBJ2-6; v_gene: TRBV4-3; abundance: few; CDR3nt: TGCGCCAGCAGCCAAGCTACAGCCTCTGGGGCCAACGTCCTGACTTTC; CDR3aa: CASSQATASGANVLTF
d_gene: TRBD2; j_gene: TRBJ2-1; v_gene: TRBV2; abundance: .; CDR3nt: TGTGCCAGCAGGGGTAAAGCGGGAGTAGGCAATGAGCAGTTCTTC; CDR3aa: CASRGKAGVGNEQFF
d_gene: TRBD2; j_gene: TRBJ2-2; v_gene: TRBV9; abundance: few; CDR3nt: TGTGCCAGCAGCGTTGAGACCGGGACTAGCGGCTTACGTCTGTTTTTT; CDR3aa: CASSVETGTSGLRLFF
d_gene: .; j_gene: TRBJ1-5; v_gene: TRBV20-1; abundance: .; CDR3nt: TGCAGTGCTAGAGATCGGACAGTCAATCAGCCCCAGCATTTT; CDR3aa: CSARDRTVNQPQHF
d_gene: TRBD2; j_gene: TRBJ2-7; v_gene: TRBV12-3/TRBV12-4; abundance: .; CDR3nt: TGTGCCAGCAGACCTGGACTAGTGGGCTCCTACGAGCAGTACTTC; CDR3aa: CASRPGLVGSYEQYF
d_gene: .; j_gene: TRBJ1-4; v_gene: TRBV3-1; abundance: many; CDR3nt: TGTGCCAGCAGCCAGTTACAGTCAACTAATGAAAAACTGTTTTTT; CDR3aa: CASSQLQSTNEKLFF
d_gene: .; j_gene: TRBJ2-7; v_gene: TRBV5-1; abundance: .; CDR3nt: TGCGCCAGCAGCTTGGGTACTCCTAACGAGCAGTACTTC; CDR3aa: CASSLGTPNEQYF
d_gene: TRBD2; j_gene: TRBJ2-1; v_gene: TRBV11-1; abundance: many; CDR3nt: TGTGCCAGCAGCCAGCGGGATTTGGGCAATGAGCAGTTCTTC; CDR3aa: CASSQRDLGNEQFF
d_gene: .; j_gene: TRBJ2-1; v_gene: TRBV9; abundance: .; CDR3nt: TGTGCCAGCAACCCGGAGAGTGAGTATGAGCAGTTCTTC; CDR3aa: CASNPESEYEQFF
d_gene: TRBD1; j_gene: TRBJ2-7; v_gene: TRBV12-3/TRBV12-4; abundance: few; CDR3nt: TGTGCCAGCGCTCTAGGACAGGGGGTGTCTTACGAGCAGTACTTC; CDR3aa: CASALGQGVSYEQYF
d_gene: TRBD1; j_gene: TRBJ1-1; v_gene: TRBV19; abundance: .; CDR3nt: TGTGCCACTTCAGCAGGGGGCGCTGGGAACACTGAAGCTTTCTTT; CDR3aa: CATSAGGAGNTEAFF
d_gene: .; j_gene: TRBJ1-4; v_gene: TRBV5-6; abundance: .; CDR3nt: TGTGCCAGCAGCTTACAACGGCAGGGGATTGAAAAACTGTTTTTT; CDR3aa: CASSLQRQGIEKLFF
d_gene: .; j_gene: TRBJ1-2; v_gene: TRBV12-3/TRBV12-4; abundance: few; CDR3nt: TGTGCCAGCAGCCCGGGGCGGGGTAGCTGGGGCTACACCTTC; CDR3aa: CASSPGRGSWGYTF